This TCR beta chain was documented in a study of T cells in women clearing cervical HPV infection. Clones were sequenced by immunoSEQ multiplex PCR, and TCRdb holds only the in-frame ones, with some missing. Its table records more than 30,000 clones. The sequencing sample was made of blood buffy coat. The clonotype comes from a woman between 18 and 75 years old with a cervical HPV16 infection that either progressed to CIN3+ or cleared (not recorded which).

CDR3 sequence reads: CASSLSLAVETQYF. The DNA read from the CDR3 is TGTGCCAGCAGCTTGAGTCTAGCCGTGGAGACC. J is TRBJ2-5 and V is TRBV7-6; D is perhaps TRBD2 (5 bases). The read stops 3 residues short of the end of the CDR3; the missing end is completed from the germline J gene. CDR3 length: 14 residues. CDR1 SGHVS and CDR2 FNYEAQ come from the germline V gene. With 3 bases removed from V and 5 bases from J, the gap between germline ends came to 13 bases.